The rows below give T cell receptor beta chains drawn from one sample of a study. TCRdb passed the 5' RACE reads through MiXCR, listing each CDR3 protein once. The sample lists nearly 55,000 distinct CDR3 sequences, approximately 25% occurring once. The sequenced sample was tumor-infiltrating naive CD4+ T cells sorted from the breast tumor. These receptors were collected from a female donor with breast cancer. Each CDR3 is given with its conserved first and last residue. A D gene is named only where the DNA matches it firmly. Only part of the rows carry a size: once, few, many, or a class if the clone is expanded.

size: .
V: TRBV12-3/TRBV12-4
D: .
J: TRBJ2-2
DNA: TGTGCCAGCAGTGGTCCAGGGATCACCGGGGAGCTGTTTTTT
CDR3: CASSGPGITGELFF

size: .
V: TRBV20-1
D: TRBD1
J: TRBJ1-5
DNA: TGCAGTGCTAGAGGGGGGACAGTTAGCAATCAGCCCCAGCATTTT
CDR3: CSARGGTVSNQPQHF

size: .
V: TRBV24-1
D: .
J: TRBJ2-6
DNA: TGTGCCACCAGTGATCTCCGGGGGGCCAACGTCCTGACTTTC
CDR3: CATSDLRGANVLTF

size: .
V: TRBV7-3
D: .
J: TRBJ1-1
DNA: TGTGCCAGCAGCTTAAAGTTGGACGGCACTGAAGCTTTCTTT
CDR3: CASSLKLDGTEAFF

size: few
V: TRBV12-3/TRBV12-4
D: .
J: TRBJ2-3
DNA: TGTGCCAGCGGTAGGACACAGACGCAGTATTTT
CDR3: CASGRTQTQYF

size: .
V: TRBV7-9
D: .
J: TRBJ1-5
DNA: TGTGCCAGCAGCTTGAACCCAACGGGGTATAGCAATCAGCCCCAGCATTTT
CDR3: CASSLNPTGYSNQPQHF

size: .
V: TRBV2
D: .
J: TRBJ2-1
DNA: TGTGCCAGCAGCGAAACTAGGGGCGATTTCAATGAGCAGTTCTTC
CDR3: CASSETRGDFNEQFF

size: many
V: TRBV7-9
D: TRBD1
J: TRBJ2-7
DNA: TGTGCCAGCAGCCGGAGACAGGGGGCCTACGAGCAGTACTTC
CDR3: CASSRRQGAYEQYF

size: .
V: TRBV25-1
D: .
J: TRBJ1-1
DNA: TGTGCCAGCAGGAGATTCACTGAAGCTTTCTTT
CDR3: CASRRFTEAFF

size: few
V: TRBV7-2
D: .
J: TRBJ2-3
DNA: TGTGCCAGCACTTCTTACCTGTTGACAGATACGCAGTATTTT
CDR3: CASTSYLLTDTQYF

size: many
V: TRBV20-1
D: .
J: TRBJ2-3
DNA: TGCAGTGCTAGCGGTAGCGGATACACAGATACGCAGTATTTT
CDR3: CSASGSGYTDTQYF

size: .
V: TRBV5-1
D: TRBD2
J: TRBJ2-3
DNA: TGCGCCAGCAGGCCTATAGCGGGGGCCCAAGATACGCAGTATTTT
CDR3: CASRPIAGAQDTQYF

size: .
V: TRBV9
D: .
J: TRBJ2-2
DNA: TGTGCCAGCAGCATAGGCCCTGACGGGGAGCTGTTTTTT
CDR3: CASSIGPDGELFF

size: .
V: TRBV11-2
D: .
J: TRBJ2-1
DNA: TGTGCCAGCAGCTTGAACAGGGATGAGCAGTTCTTC
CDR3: CASSLNRDEQFF

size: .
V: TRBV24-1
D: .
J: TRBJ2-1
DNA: TGTGCCACCAGTGACGGGACCCTTCATCCGGCCTACAATGAGCAGTTCTTC
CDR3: CATSDGTLHPAYNEQFF

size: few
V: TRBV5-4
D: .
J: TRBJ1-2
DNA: TGTGCCAGCAGCTCCCTCACAGGGAGGGGCTACACCTTC
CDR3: CASSSLTGRGYTF

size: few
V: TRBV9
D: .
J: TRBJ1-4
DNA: TGTGCCAGCAGCCCCAGGACGAATAATGAAAAACTGTTTTTT
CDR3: CASSPRTNNEKLFF

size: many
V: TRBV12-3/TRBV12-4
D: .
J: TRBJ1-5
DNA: TGTGCCAGCAGGACCAGGGAACAGCCCCAGCATTTT
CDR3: CASRTREQPQHF

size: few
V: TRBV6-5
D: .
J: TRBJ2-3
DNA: TGTGCCAGCAGACCAGGGATTACAGATACGCAGTATTTT
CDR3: CASRPGITDTQYF

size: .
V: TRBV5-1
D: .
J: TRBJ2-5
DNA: TGCGCCAGCAGCTTCGGGGGGCGGCGAGAGACCCAGTACTTC
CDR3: CASSFGGRRETQYF

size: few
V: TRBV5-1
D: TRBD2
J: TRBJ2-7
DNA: TGCGCCAGCAGCTTTGGAGGAGGCGGGGGGGCCTACGAGCAGTACTTC
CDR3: CASSFGGGGGAYEQYF

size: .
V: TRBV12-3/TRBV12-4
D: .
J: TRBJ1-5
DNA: TGTGCCAGCAGTTTTGCCTGGAGTCTGCAGGGCCCCCAGCATTTT
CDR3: CASSFAWSLQGPQHF

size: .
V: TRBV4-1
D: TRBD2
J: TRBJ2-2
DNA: TGCGCCAGCAGTCATCGACTTGGGACTAGCGGGAACACCGGGGAGCTGTTTTTT
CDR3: CASSHRLGTSGNTGELFF

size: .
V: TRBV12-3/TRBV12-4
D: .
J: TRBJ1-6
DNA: TGTGCCAGCAGTCCCCGGACGGCCAGCTCCTATAATTCACCCCTCCACTTT
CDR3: CASSPRTASSYNSPLHF

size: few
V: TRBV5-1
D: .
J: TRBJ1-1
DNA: TGCGCCAGCAGACTCGCACCCCCGAACACTGAAGCTTTCTTT
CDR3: CASRLAPPNTEAFF

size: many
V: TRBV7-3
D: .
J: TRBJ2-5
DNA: TGTGCCAGCAGCTTAGGGGCAGGCAACCAAGAGACCCAGTACTTC
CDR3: CASSLGAGNQETQYF

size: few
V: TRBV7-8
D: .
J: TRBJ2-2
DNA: TGTGCCAGCACCGCCCGAGGGGGATCGACCGGGGAGCTGTTTTTT
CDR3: CASTARGGSTGELFF

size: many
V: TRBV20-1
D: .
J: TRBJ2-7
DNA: TGCAGTGCTACCGGGCCCTACGAGCAGTACTTC
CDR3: CSATGPYEQYF

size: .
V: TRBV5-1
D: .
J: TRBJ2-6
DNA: TGCGCCAGCAGGACGGGCTCTGGGGCCAACGTCCTGACTTTC
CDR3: CASRTGSGANVLTF

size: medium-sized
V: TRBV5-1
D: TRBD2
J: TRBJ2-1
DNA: TGCGCCAGCAGCTTGGGCGGGAGCTCCTACAATGAGCAGTTCTTC
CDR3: CASSLGGSSYNEQFF

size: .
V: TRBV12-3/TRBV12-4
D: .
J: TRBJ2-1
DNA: TGTGCCAGCAGTTTAAAGCAGTTTCATACTCCCCGCGGCGATGAGCAGTTCTTC
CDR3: CASSLKQFHTPRGDEQFF

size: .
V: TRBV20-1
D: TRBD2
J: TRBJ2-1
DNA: TGCAGTGCCCGGCGGGAGGGCCTGGGAAATGAGCAGTTCTTC
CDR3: CSARREGLGNEQFF

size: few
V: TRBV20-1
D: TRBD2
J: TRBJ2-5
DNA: TGCAGTGCTACGACTAGCGGGAGGGCCACTGGGGAGACCCAGTACTTC
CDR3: CSATTSGRATGETQYF

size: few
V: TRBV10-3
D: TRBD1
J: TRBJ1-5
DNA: TGTGCCATCAGTGTGGACAGGGATCAGCCCCAGCATTTT
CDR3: CAISVDRDQPQHF

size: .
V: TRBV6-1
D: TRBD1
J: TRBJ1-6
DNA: TGTGCCAGCAAGGGGACAGGGGGTCTTGGGAATTCACCCCTCCACTTT
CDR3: CASKGTGGLGNSPLHF

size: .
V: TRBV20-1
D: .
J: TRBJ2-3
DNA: TGCAGTGCTAGTTTGTCCGGACTAAACACAGATACGCAGTATTTT
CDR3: CSASLSGLNTDTQYF

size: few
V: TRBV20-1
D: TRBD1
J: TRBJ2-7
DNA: TGCAGTGCTAGAGATCCTAGGACAGGGGGCTCGGAGCAGTACTTC
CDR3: CSARDPRTGGSEQYF

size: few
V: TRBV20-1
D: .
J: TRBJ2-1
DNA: TGCAGTGCTAGAGAAGGCGGGTTTTCCTACAATGAGCAGTTCTTC
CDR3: CSAREGGFSYNEQFF

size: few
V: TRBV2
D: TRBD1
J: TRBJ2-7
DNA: TGTGCCAGCAGTTCACAGGGGGAAGAGCAGTACTTC
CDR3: CASSSQGEEQYF

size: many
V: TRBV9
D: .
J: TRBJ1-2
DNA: TGTGCCAGCAGCGGAGCTTGGACGGAAAACTATGGCTACACCTTC
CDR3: CASSGAWTENYGYTF

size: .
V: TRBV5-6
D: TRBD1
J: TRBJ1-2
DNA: TGTGCCAGCAGCTTCCGGGACAGGGTGAACTATGGCTACACCTTC
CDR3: CASSFRDRVNYGYTF

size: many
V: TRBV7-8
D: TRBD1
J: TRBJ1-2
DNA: TGTGCCAGCAGCTTAGCCGGGACAGGGGGCAATGGCTACACCTTC
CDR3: CASSLAGTGGNGYTF

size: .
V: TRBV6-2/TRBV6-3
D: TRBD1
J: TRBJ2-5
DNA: TGTGCCAGCAGTCGGTTTGGACAGGGGTCGGAGACCCAGTACTTC
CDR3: CASSRFGQGSETQYF

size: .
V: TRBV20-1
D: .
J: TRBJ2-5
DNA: TGCAGTGCTAGGGAGGGGCGGGAGACCCAGTACTTC
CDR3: CSAREGRETQYF

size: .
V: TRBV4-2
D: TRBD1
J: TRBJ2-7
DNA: TGTGCCGGCAGCCACCCGGACAGGGCCTACGAGCAGTACTTC
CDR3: CAGSHPDRAYEQYF

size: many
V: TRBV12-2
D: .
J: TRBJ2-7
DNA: TGTGCAAGTCGCCGACTAGCGGGGGCTTACGAGCAGTACTTC
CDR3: CASRRLAGAYEQYF

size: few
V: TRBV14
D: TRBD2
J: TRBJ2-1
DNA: TGTGCCAGCAGCCAAGGAACTAGCGGGCCACACAATGAGCAGTTCTTC
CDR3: CASSQGTSGPHNEQFF

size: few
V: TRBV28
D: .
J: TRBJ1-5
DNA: TGTGCCAGCAGTTTAAGGTTCGGGCGGGCAGGGCAGCCCCAGCATTTT
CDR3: CASSLRFGRAGQPQHF

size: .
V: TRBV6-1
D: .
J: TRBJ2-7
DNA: TGTGCCAGCAGTGAAGCGATTCACGAGCAGTACTTC
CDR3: CASSEAIHEQYF

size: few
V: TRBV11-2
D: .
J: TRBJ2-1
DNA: TGTGCCAGCAGCTTAGGGTTTGGGGTCAATGAGCAGTTCTTC
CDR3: CASSLGFGVNEQFF

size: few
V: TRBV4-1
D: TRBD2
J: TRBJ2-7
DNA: TGCGCCAGCAGCCAAGAAAAGGGACTAGCGGGAATCTCCTACGAGCAGTACTTC
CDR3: CASSQEKGLAGISYEQYF

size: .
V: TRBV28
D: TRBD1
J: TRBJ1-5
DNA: TGTGCCAGCAGTGGGACAGGTAATCGGCCCCAGCATTTT
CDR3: CASSGTGNRPQHF